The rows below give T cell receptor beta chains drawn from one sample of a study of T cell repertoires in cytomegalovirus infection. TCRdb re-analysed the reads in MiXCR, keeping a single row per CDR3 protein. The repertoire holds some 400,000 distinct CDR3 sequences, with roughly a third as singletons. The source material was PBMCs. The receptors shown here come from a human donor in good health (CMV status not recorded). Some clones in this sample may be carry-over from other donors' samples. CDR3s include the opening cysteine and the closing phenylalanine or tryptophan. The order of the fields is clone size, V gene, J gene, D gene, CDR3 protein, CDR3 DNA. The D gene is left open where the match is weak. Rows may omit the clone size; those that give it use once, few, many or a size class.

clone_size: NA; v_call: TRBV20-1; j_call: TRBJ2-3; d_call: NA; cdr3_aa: CSARDLVVPDTQYF; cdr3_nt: TGCAGTGCTAGAGATCTAGTCGTCCCAGATACGCAGTATTTT
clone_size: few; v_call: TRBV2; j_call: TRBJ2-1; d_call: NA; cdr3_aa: CASSRDWNNEQFF; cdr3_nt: TGTGCCAGCAGTCGCGACTGGAACAATGAGCAGTTCTTC
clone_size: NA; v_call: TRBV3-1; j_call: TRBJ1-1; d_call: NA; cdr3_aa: CASSQESTAMNTEAFF; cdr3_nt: TGTGCCAGCAGCCAAGAGTCCACTGCAATGAACACTGAAGCTTTCTTT
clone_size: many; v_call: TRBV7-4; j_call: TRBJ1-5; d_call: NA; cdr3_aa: CASSPALTGSNQPQHF; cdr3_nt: TGTGCCAGCAGCCCAGCGCTGACGGGAAGCAATCAGCCCCAGCATTTT
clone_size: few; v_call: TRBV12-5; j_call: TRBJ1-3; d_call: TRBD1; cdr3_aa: CASGQGDGLRGNTIYF; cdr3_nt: TGTGCTAGTGGTCAGGGGGACGGCCTGCGGGGAAACACCATATATTTT
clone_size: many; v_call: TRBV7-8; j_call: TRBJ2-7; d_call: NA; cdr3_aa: CASGNTGMNDEQYF; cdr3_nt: TGTGCCAGCGGGAACACAGGGATGAACGACGAGCAGTACTTC
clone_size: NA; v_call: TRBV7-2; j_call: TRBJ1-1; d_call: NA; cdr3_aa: CASSLPATSTEAYF; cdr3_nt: TGTGCCAGCAGCTTACCGGCAACCAGCACGGAAGCTTACTTT
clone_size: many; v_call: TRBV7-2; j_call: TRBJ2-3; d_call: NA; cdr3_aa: CASSYPELRDTQYF; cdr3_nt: TGTGCCAGCAGCTACCCGGAGCTTCGAGATACGCAGTATTTT
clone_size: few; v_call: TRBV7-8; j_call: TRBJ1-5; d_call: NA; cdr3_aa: CASSLDSTGYQPQHF; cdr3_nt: TGTGCCAGCAGCTTAGATTCGACAGGTTATCAGCCCCAGCATTTT
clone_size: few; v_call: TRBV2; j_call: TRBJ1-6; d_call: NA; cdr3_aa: CASSEYPNSPLHF; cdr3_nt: TGTGCCAGCTCTGAGTATCCCAATTCACCCCTCCACTTT
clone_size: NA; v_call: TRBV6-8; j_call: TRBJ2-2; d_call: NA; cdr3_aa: CASTHGGLGGELFF; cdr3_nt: TGTGCCAGCACTCATGGGGGTCTGGGCGGGGAGCTGTTTTTT
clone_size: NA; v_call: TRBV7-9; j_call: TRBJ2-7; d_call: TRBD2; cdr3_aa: CASSFRPSGVYEQYF; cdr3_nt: TGTGCCAGCAGCTTTAGGCCTAGCGGGGTCTACGAGCAGTACTTC
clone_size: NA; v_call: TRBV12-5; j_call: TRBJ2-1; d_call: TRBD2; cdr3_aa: CASGGGLSSYNEQFF; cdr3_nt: TGTGCTAGTGGCGGGGGGTTGAGCTCCTACAATGAGCAGTTCTTC
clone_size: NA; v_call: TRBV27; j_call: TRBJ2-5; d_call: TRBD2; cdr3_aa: CASSYKGLAGPQETQYF; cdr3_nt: TGTGCCAGCAGTTACAAGGGACTAGCGGGGCCACAAGAGACCCAGTACTTC
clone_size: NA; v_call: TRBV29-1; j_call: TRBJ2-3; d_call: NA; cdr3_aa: CSAKVGTPSGDTQYF; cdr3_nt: TGCAGCGCGAAGGTCGGGACACCATCGGGCGATACGCAGTATTTT
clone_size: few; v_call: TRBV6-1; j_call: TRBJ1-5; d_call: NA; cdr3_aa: CASSRSTLYSNQPQHF; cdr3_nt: TGTGCCAGCAGCCGATCGACCCTCTATAGCAATCAGCCCCAGCATTTT
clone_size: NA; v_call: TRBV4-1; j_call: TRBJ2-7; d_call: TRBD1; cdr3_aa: CASSQYAQGAYEQCF; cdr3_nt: TGCGCCAGCAGCCAATATGCACAGGGGGCCTACGAGCAGTGCTTC
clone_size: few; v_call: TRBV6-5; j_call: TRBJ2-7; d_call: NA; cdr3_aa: CASSAGTTPTSEQYF; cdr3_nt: TGTGCCAGCAGTGCTGGGACCACACCAACCAGCGAGCAGTACTTC
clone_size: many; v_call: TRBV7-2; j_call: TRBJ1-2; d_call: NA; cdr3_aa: CASSWPGAKINYGYTF; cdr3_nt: TGTGCCAGCAGCTGGCCCGGGGCAAAAATTAACTATGGCTACACCTTC
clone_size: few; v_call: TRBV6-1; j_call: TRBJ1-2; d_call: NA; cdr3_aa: CASYLIGDGYTF; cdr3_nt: TGTGCCAGCTACTTGATCGGGGATGGCTACACCTTC
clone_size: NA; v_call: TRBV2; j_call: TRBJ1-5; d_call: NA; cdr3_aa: CASREKDGKNQPQHF; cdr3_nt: TGTGCCAGCCGGGAGAAGGACGGGAAAAATCAGCCCCAGCATTTT
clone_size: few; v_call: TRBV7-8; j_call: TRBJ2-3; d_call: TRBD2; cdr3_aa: CASGRAGATDTQYF; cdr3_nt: TGTGCCAGCGGACGAGCGGGGGCCACAGATACGCAGTATTTT
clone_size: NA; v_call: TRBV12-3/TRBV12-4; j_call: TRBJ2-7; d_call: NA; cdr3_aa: CASSLGGSSYEHYF; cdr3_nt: TGTGCCAGCAGTTTAGGTGGGAGCTCCTACGAGCATTACTTC
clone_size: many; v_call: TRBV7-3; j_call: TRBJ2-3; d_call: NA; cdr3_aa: CASSSAGLPTDTQYF; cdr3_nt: TGTGCCAGCAGCTCCGCAGGGTTGCCGACAGATACGCAGTATTTT
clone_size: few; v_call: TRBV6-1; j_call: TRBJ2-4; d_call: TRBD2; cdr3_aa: CASSEAQGLAPGIQYF; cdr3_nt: TGTGCCAGCAGTGAAGCGCAGGGACTAGCGCCAGGTATTCAGTACTTC
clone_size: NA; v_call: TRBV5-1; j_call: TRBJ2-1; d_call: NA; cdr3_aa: CASSLGSIGNEQFF; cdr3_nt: TGCGCCAGCAGCTTGGGGAGTATCGGCAATGAGCAGTTCTTC
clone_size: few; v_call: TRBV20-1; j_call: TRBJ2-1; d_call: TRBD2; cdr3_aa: CSLSGGSYNEQFF; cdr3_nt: TGCAGTCTTAGCGGGGGTTCCTACAATGAGCAGTTCTTC
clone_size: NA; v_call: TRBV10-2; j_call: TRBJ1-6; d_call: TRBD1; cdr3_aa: CASSAGTGSYNSPLHF; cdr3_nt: TGCGCCAGCAGTGCCGGGACAGGGTCCTATAATTCACCCCTCCACTTT
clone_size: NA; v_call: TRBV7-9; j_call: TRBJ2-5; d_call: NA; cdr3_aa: CASSRGGRQETQYF; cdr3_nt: TGTGCCAGCAGCAGGGGAGGCCGCCAAGAGACCCAGTACTTC
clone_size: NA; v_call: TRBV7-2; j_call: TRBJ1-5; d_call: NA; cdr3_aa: CASSSLPGVDQPQHF; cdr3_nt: TGTGCCAGCAGCTCCCTCCCGGGGGTGGATCAGCCCCAGCATTTT
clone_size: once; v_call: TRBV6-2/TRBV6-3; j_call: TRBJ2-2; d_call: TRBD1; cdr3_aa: CASSKDRESGELFF; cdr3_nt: TGTGCCAGCAGTAAAGACAGGGAGTCCGGGGAGCTGTTTTTT
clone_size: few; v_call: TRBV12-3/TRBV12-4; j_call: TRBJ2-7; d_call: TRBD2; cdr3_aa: CASSRLAAIYEQYF; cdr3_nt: TGTGCCAGCAGTCGACTAGCGGCGATCTACGAGCAGTACTTC
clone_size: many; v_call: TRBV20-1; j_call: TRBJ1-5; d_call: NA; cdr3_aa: CSARTGNQPQHF; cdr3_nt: TGCAGTGCCAGGACAGGCAATCAGCCCCAGCATTTT
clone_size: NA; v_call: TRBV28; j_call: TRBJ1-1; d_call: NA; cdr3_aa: CASWQGNMNTEAFF; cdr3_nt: TGTGCCAGCTGGCAGGGGAACATGAACACTGAAGCTTTCTTT
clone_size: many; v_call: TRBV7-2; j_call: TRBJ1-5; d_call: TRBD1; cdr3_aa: CASSAGQGGFQPQHF; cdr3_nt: TGTGCCAGCAGCGCAGGACAGGGGGGTTTTCAGCCCCAGCATTTT
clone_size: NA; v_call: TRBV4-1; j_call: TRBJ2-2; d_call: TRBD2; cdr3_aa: CASSQGRIAGGPGELFF; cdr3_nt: TGCGCCAGCAGCCAAGGCAGAATAGCGGGGGGGCCCGGGGAGCTGTTTTTT
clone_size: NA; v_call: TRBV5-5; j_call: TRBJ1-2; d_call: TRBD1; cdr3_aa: CASSFVWTGVAGYTF; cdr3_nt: TGTGCCAGCAGCTTCGTTTGGACAGGGGTGGCTGGCTACACCTTC
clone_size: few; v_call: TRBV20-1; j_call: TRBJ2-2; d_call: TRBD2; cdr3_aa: CSASRRGGPTGELFF; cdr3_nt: TGCAGTGCTAGCCGGCGGGGGGGCCCAACCGGGGAGCTGTTTTTT
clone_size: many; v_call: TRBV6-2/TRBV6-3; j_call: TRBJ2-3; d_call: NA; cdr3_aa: CASSWDGKSTDTQYF; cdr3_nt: TGTGCCAGCTCATGGGACGGCAAAAGCACAGATACGCAGTATTTT
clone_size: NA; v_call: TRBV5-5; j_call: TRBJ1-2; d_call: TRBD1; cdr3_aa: CASRDRELQGYGYTF; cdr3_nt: TGTGCCAGCCGGGACAGGGAACTTCAGGGGTATGGCTACACCTTC
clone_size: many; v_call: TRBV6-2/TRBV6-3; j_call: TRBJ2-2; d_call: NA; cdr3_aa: CASSLTTRKTGELFF; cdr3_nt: TGTGCCAGCAGTCTTACGACAAGAAAGACCGGGGAGCTGTTTTTT
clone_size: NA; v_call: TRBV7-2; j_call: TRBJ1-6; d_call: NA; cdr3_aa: CAWSLQTLFSPLHF; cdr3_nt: TGTGCCTGGAGCTTACAGACTCTGTTCTCACCCCTCCACTTT
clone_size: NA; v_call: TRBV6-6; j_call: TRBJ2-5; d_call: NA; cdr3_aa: CASGIPETQYF; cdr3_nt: TGTGCCAGCGGAATCCCGGAGACCCAGTACTTC
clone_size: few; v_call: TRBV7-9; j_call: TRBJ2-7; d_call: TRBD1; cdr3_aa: CASSPLGTGPSHFSYEQYF; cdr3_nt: TGTGCCAGCAGCCCCCTCGGGACAGGGCCCTCCCATTTCTCCTACGAGCAGTACTTC
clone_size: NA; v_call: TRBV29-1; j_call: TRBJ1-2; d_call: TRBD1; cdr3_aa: CSASRDRVGGYTF; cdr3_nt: TGCAGCGCGTCCCGGGACAGGGTTGGTGGCTACACCTTC
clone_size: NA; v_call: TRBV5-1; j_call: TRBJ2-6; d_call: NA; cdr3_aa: CASGGSAGVNVLTF; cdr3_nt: TGCGCCAGCGGTGGATCGGCAGGGGTAAACGTCCTGACTTTC
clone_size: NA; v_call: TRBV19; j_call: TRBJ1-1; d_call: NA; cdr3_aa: CASSISLASGTEAFF; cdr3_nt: TGTGCCAGTAGTATATCTCTGGCCTCGGGCACTGAAGCTTTCTTT
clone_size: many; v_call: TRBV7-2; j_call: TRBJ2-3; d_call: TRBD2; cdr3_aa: CASSSIAGEGTDTQYF; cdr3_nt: TGTGCCAGCAGTTCTATAGCGGGGGAGGGCACAGATACGCAGTATTTT
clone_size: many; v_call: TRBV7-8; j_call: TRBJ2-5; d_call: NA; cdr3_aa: CASSLELSQETQYF; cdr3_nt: TGTGCCAGCAGCTTAGAGCTCTCACAAGAGACCCAGTACTTC
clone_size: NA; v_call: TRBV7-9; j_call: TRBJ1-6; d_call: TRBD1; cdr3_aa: CASSLGTGDITPLHF; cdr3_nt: TGTGCCAGCAGCTTGGGCACAGGGGATATTACACCCCTCCACTTT
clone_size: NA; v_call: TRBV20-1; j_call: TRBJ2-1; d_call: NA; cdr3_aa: CSAPNSNSYNEQFF; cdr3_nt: TGCAGTGCTCCCAATAGTAACTCCTACAATGAGCAGTTCTTC
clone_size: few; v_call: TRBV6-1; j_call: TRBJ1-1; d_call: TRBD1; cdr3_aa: CASSHNRGTEAFF; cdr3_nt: TGTGCCAGCAGTCATAACAGGGGCACTGAAGCTTTCTTT
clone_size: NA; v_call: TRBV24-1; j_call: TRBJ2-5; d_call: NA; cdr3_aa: CATSHLSGETQYF; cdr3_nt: TGTGCCACCAGTCACCTTTCGGGGGAGACCCAGTACTTC
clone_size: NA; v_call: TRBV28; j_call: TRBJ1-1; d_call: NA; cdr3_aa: CASRLEGEMNTEAFF; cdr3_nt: TGTGCCAGCAGGTTAGAGGGTGAGATGAACACTGAAGCTTTCTTT
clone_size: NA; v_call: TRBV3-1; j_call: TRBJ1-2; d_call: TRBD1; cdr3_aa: CASSQPGQGAGTNYGYTF; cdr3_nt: TGTGCCAGCAGCCAACCAGGACAGGGGGCAGGAACTAACTATGGCTACACCTTC